These T cell receptor beta chains were read from a single sample in a study of OX40 agonist ivuxolimab in advanced cancers. Repertoires were generated with immunoSEQ multiplex PCR, while TCRdb's copy carries only in-frame clones and drops some. The sample comprises some 35,000 clones, roughly 80% of which are singletons, and 23% rests with the top ten. The starting material was CD4+ or CD8+ T cells sorted from blood, obtained in a trial of the OX40 agonist ivuxolimab. All receptors derive from an adult with an advanced solid tumor such as melanoma, head and neck, liver or kidney cancer. CDR3s leave out the opening cysteine and the closing phenylalanine or tryptophan. Clone size is not always given. Where it is, it says once, few, many or a class for expanded clones.

v_call,clone_size,cdr3_length,cdr3_aa
TRBV15,-,15,ATSRGGPGYPGNEQF
TRBV4-2,-,11,ASSQVGYNEQF
TRBV6-1,-,12,ASSEGGENEKLF
TRBV4-2,large,15,ASSQEGPSESSYEQY
TRBV7-8,-,11,ASSYSATYEQY
TRBV6-1,once,11,ASRYRGNTEAF
TRBV28,many,12,ASKGTSVTDTQY
TRBV5-5,few,13,ASSLLPGENHGYT
TRBV7-3,-,10,ASSLFGNEQF
TRBV4-1,-,12,ASSQAGGSYEQY